The 6 T cell receptor beta chains reported below all come from one sample, sequenced in a study of cytomegalovirus exposure and HLA in healthy donors. The PCR employed 60 Vbeta primers together with 13 Jbeta primers. Clones were read by immunoSEQ multiplex PCR, and TCRdb kept only the in-frame ones, dropping some. Of roughly 150,000 clones listed, around a tenth are singletons. Sequenced input: PBMCs. Receptors were obtained from a male donor in good health and CMV-seronegative.

This clone was picked up a small number of times. The rearrangement links TRBV29-1 to TRBJ1-2; 9 bases fit TRBD1. Germline V lookup: CDR1 SQVTM, CDR2 ANQGSEA. The CDR3 covers 12 residues. V shed 6 bases, J shed 6 bases, and the junction held 5 bases outside the gene matches. CDR3 amino acids: CSVGTGSDGYTF. For the CDR3, the DNA is TGCAGCGTGGGGACAGGGTCGGATGGCTACACCTTC.

This clone has more than one count but fewer than ten. This rearrangement joins TRBV4-2 to TRBJ1-2, with D tentatively TRBD1 (5 bases). CDR1 LGHNA and CDR2 YNFKEQ come from the germline V gene. This CDR3 comprises 14 residues. V gave up 1 base and J gave up 8 bases, with 14 bases separating them. The CDR3 sequence is CASSQAGPGGGYTF. The CDR3 DNA reads as TGTGCCAGCAGCCAAGCCGGACCCGGGGGGGGCTACACCTTC.

This clone has just a few counts. The chain links TRBV7-8 to TRBJ2-7; possibly TRBD2 for D (5 bases). From germline, CDR1 is SGHVS and CDR2 FQNEAQ. The CDR3 sequence is 13 residues long. V was pared by 3 bases and J by 4 bases, with 10 bases between. Here the CDR3 reads CASSFAAVYEQYF. The CDR3, as DNA: TGTGCCAGCAGCTTCGCAGCGGTATACGAGCAGTACTTC.

The chain couples TRBV21-1 to TRBJ1-4. TRBV21-1 counts as a pseudogene. The CDR3 sequence is 15 residues long. For the CDR3, the DNA is TGTGCCAGCAGCAAACGGCGGGAAAGGGGTGAAAAACTGTTTTTT. Its translation is CASSKRRERGEKLFF.

The rearrangement uses TRBV19 and TRBJ1-5, with D perhaps TRBD1 (5 bases). The germline CDR1 and CDR2 sequences are LNHDA and SQIVND (reference sequence). V was shortened by 6 bases and J by 6 bases, with 21 bases between the two germline ends. CDR3 size: 16 residues. The CDR3 spells CASSRMGVLEGQPQHF. In DNA, the CDR3 is TGTGCCAGTAGCCGTATGGGGGTCTTGGAGGGTCAGCCCCAGCATTTT.

This clone was seen more than once but under ten times. V and J are TRBV2 and TRBJ1-2; D is ambiguous. CDR1 and CDR2 from the germline V gene are SNHLY and FYNNEI. CDR3 length: 12 amino acids. Trimming shortened V by 6 bases and J by 1 base, and 6 bases separated the two germline ends. CDR3 coding DNA: TGTGCCAGCAGGGACTTTAACTATGGCTACACCTTC. It encodes CASRDFNYGYTF.